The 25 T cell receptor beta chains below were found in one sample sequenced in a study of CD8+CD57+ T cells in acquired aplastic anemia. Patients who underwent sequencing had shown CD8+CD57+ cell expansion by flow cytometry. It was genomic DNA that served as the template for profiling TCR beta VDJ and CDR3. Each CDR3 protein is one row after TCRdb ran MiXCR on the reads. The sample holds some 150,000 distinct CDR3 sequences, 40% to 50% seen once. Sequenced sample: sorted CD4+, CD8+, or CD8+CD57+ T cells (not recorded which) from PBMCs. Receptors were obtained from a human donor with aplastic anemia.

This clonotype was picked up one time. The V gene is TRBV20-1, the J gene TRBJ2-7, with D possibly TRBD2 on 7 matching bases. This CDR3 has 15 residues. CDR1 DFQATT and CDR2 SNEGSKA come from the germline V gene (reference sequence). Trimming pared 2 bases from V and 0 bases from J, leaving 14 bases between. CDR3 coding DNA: TGCAGTGCTAGAAAGGGGGGGCTCAACTCCTACGAGCAGTACTTC. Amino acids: CSARKGGLNSYEQYF.

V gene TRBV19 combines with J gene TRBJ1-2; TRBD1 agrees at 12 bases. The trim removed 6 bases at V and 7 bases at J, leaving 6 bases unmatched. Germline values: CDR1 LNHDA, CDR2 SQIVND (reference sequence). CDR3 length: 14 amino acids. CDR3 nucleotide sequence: TGTGCCAGTAGAATGGGACAGGGGGCGCCTGGCTACACCTTC. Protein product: CASRMGQGAPGYTF.

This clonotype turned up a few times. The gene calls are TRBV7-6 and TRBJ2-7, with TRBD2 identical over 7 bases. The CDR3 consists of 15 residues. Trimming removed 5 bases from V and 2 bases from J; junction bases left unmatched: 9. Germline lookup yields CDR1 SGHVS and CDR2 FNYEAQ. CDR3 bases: TGTGCCAGCAGCGCCACTAGCGACACTGCCTACGAGCAGTACTTC. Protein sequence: CASSATSDTAYEQYF.

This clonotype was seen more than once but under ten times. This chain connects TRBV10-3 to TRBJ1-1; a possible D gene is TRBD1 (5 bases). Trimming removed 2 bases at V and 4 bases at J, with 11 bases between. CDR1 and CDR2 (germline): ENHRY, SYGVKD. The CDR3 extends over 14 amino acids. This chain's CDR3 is CAISEQGGSTEAFF. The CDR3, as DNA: TGTGCCATCAGTGAGCAGGGCGGGAGCACTGAAGCTTTCTTT.

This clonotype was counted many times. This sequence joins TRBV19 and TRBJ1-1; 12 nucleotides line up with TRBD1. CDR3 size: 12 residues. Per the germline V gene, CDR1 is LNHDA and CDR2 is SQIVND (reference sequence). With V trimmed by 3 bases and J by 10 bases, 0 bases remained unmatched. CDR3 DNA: TGTGCCAGTAGTATGGGACAGGGGGCAGCTTTCTTT. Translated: CASSMGQGAAFF.

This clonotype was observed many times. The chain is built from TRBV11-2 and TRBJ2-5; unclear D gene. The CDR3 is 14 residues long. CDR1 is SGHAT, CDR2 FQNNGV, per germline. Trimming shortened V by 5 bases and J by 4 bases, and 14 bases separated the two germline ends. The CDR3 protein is CASSSSGRLETQYF. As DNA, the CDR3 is TGTGCCAGCAGCAGCTCCGGGCGTTTAGAGACCCAGTACTTC.

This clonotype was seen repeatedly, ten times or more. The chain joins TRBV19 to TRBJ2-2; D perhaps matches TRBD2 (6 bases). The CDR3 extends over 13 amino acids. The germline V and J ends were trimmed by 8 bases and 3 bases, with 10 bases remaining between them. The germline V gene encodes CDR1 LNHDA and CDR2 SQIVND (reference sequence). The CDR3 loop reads CASAGSHTGELFF. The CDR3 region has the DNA TGTGCCAGTGCGGGGTCTCACACCGGGGAGCTGTTTTTT.

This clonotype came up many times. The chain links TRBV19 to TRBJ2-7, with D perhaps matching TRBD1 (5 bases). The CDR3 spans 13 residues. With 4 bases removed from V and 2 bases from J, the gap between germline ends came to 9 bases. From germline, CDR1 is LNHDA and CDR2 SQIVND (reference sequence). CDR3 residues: CASSRGQTYEQYF. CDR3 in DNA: TGTGCCAGTAGTAGAGGACAAACCTACGAGCAGTACTTC.

The CDR3 sequence: CATSRGTSGRSDTQYF. DNA of the CDR3: TGTGCCACCTCTCGGGGGACTAGCGGGAGATCAGATACGCAGTATTTT. V usage is TRBV10-3 and J usage is TRBJ2-3, with TRBD2 identical over 14 bases. The CDR3 is 16 amino acids. CDR1 and CDR2 (germline): ENHRY, SYGVKD. With 10 bases clipped from V and 4 bases from J, the junction kept 10 bases outside the gene matches.

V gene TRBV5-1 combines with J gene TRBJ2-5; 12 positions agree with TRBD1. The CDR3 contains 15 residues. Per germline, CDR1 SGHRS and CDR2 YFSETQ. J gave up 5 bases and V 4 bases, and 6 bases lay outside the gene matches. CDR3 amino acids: CASSQGTGGRETQYF. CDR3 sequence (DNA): TGCGCCAGCAGCCAGGGGACAGGGGGCCGGGAGACCCAGTACTTC.

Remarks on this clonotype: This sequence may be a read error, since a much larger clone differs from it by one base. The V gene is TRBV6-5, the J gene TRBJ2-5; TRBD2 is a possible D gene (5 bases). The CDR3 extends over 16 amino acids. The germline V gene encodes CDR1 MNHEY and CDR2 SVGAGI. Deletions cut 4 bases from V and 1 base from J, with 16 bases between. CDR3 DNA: TGTGCCAGCAGTTGCCCCGGCACTAGAGGCCAAGAGACCCAGTACTTC. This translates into CASSCPGTRGQETQYF.

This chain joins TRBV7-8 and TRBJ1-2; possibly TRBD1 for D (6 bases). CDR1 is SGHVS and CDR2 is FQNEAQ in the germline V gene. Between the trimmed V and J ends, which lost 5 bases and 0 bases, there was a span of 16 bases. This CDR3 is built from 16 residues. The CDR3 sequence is CASSLQGVGANYGYTF. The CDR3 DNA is TGTGCCAGCAGCCTACAGGGCGTGGGAGCTAACTATGGCTACACCTTC.

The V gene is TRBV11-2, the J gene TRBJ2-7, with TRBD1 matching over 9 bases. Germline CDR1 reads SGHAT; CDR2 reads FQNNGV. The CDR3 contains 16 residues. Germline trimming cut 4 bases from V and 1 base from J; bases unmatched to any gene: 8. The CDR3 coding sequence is TGTGCCAGCAGCTCCCAGACGGGACAGGGTTCCTACGAGCAGTACTTC. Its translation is CASSSQTGQGSYEQYF.

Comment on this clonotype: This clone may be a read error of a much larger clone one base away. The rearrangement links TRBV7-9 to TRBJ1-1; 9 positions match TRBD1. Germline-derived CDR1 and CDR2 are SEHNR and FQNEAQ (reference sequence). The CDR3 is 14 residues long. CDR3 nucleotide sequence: TGTGCCAGCAGCCTAGGGACAGGGAGGAGGGAAGCTTCCTTT. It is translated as CASSLGTGRREASF.

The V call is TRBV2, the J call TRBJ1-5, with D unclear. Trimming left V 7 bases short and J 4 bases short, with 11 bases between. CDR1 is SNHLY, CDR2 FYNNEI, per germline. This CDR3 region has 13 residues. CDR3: CASTFAGNQPQHF. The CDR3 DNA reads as TGTGCCAGCACATTCGCGGGGAATCAGCCCCAGCATTTT.

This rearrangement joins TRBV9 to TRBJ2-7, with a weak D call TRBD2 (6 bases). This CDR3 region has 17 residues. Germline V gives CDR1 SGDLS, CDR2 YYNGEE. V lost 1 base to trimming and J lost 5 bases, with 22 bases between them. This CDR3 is CASSVRTTGGRGHEQYF. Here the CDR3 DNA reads TGTGCCAGCAGCGTAAGAACCACCGGGGGACGGGGCCACGAGCAGTACTTC.

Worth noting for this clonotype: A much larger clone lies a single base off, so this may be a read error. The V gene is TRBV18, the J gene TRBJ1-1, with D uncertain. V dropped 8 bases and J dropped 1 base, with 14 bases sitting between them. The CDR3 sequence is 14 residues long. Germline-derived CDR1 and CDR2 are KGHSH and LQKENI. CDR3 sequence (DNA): TGTGCCAGCCCCCCCGGACGGTGGAACACTGAAGCTTTCTTT. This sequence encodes CASPPGRWNTEAFF. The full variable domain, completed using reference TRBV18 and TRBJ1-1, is NAGVMQNPRHLVRRRGQEARLRCSPMKGHSHVYWYRQLPEEGLKFMVYLQKENIIDESGMPKERFSAEFPKEGPSILRIQQVVRGDSAAYFCASPPGRWNTEAFFGQGTRLTVV.

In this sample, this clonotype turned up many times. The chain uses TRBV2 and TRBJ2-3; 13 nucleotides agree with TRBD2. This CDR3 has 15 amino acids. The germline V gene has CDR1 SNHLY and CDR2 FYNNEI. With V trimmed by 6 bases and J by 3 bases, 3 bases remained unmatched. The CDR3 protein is CASSPGLAGTDTQYF. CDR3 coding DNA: TGTGCCAGCAGCCCGGGACTAGCGGGGACAGATACGCAGTATTTT.

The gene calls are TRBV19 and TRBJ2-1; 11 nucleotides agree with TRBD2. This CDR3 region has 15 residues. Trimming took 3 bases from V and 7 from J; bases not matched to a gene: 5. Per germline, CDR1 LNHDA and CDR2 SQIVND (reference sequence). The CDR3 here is CASSMGPSGRNEQFF. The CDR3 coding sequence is TGTGCCAGTAGTATGGGTCCTAGCGGGAGGAATGAGCAGTTCTTC.

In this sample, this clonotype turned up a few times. This CDR3 reads CASNKGGNEQYF. DNA for the CDR3: TGTGCCAGCAACAAGGGGGGCAACGAGCAGTACTTC. The chain couples TRBV7-9 to TRBJ2-7; D possibly uses TRBD1 or TRBD2 (6 bases each). This CDR3 comprises 12 residues. The V end was cut by 7 bases, the J end by 5 bases, with 12 bases between. CDR1 SEHNR and CDR2 FQNEAQ come from the germline V gene (reference sequence).

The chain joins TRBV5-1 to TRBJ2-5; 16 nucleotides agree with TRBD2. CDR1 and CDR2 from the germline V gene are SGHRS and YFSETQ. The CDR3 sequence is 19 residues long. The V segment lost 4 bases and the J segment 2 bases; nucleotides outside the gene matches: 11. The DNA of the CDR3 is TGCGCCAGCAGCGCCCCCGGGACTAGCGGGGGGGCCGGTCAAGAGACCCAGTACTTC. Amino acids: CASSAPGTSGGAGQETQYF.

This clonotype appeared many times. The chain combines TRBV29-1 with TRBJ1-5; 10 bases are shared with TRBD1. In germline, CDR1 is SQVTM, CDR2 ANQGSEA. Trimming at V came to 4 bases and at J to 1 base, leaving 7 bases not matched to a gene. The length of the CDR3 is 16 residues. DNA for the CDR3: TGCAGCGTTGCGACAGGGGGCGAGGGAAGCAATCAGCCCCAGCATTTT. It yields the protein CSVATGGEGSNQPQHF.

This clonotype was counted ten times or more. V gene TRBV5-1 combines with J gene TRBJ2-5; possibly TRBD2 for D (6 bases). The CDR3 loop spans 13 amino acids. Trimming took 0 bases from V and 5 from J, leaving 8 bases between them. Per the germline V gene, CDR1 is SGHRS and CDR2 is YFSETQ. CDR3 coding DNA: TGCGCCAGCAGCTTGGCTGGGAGGGAGACCCAGTACTTC. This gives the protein CASSLAGRETQYF.

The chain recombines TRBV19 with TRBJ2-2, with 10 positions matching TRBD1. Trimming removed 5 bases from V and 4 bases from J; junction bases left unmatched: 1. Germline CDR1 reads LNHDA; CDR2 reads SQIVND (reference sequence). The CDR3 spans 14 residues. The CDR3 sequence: CASSGDRGTGELFF. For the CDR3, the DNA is TGTGCCAGTAGTGGGGACAGGGGCACCGGGGAGCTGTTTTTT.

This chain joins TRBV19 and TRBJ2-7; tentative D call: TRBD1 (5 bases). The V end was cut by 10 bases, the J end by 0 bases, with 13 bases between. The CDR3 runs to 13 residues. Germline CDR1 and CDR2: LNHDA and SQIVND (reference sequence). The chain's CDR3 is CATRQKSSYEQYF. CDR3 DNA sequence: TGTGCCACCCGACAGAAGAGCTCCTACGAGCAGTACTTC.